This T cell receptor beta chain was obtained from a study of blood T cell repertoires in COVID-19. Study-wide context: Researchers got acute and convalescent COVID-19 samples from the United States, Italy and Spain.

V lost 0 bases and J lost 1, with 8 bases in between. Germline V gives CDR1 SGDLS, CDR2 YYNGEE. The CDR3 covers 15 residues. Regarding this clone: The identical CDR3 is also encoded by other nucleotide sequences in the sample.

Sequenced by immunoSEQ multiplex PCR; TCRdb stores in-frame clones only, minus some. The sample holds more than 120,000 clones; just under 90% are singletons and the top ten take roughly 8%. This receptor was identified in a woman in her fifties or sixties with active or convalescent COVID-19. The sequencing input was peripheral blood. The rearrangement uses TRBV9 and TRBJ2-1; no definite D call. The CDR3 DNA sequence: TGTGCCAGCAGCGTAGTATCAGGTTCCTACAATGAGCAGTTCTTC. As protein: CASSVVSGSYNEQFF.